The entry that follows covers one T cell receptor beta chain sequence. The germline CDR1 and CDR2 sequences are MNHEY and SMNVEV (reference sequence). The CDR3 has 15 residues. The V end lost 7 bases, the J end lost 4 bases, and 20 bases lay between the germline ends. Original methodology: The assay estimated nucleated cells by amplifying reference gene primers. Only in-frame clones appear in the TCRdb table, and some are missing; sequencing was by immunoSEQ multiplex PCR. V and J calls and clone size are those listed in that table; D and trimming were worked out from the DNA. Here the sample spans fewer than 110,000 clones, about 90% being singletons. The data are from a study of blood T cell repertoires in COVID-19. Study as a whole: Whether acute or convalescent, the COVID-19 samples came from the United States, Italy and Spain. The analysed material was cDNA or gDNA that came from T cells, B-cell-depleted T cells, or PBMCs.

The source is a man in his forties with active or convalescent COVID-19. The specimen was peripheral blood. The chain has TRBV27 and TRBJ2-7; a weak D match, TRBD1 (7 bases). The CDR3 DNA follows: TGTGCCAGCAAGTGGGAGACAGGGACTCTTTACGAGCAGTACTTC. It yields the protein CASKWETGTLYEQYF.